These 3 T cell receptor beta chains were sequenced from one sample in a study of neurological immune-mediated disorders. TCRdb reprocessed the 5' RACE reads via MiXCR and lists one record per CDR3 protein. The sample has around 40,000 distinct CDR3 sequences; 6.5% to 7.5% are singletons. The specimen was CD4+ T cells from blood. The receptor set was obtained from a man aged 50-59 years in good health.

This clonotype occurred many times. The chain carries TRBV5-1 and TRBJ2-1, with 7 positions matching TRBD1. Germline trimming cut 2 bases from V and 5 bases from J; bases unmatched to any gene: 4. Germline assignment: CDR1 SGHRS and CDR2 YFSETQ. The CDR3 extends over 14 amino acids. The CDR3 loop reads CASSFSGTDNEQFF. The CDR3 coding sequence is TGCGCCAGCAGCTTCTCCGGGACAGACAATGAGCAGTTCTTC.

This clonotype occurred many times. V and J are TRBV6-5 and TRBJ2-1; D not resolved. This CDR3 contains 16 residues. V lost 0 bases to trimming and J lost 7 bases, with 16 bases between them. The germline V gene encodes CDR1 MNHEY and CDR2 SVGAGI. The CDR3 DNA reads TGTGCCAGCAGTTACTCTCGCGGAACCCTAGGAAATGAGCAGTTCTTC. Protein product: CASSYSRGTLGNEQFF.

There are many counts of this clonotype. This chain uses TRBV5-1 with TRBJ2-7; no clear D gene. The V end lost 0 bases, the J end lost 3 bases, and 13 bases lay between the germline ends. Germline loops: CDR1 SGHRS, CDR2 YFSETQ. The CDR3 is made up of 15 amino acids. The CDR3 nucleotides are TGCGCCAGCAGCTTGGACTCGCAGGCTCTCTACGAGCAGTACTTC. Translating gives CASSLDSQALYEQYF.